This T cell receptor beta chain was captured by sequencing in a study of human T cells and chemical hapten exposure. Study context: Chiefly female patients presented with alopecia areata, totalis or universalis.

Regarding time point: pre-sensitization, week 0. Indicated treatment: therapeutic diphenylcyclopropenone sensitization with weekly scalp DPC. This clonotype was seen many times. Its antigen is unknown. Study-level points and caveats: Among expanded TCRs, significantly more large CDR3 similarity clusters formed than among controls.

The germline CDR1 and CDR2 sequences are SGHTA and FQGNSA. The CDR3 runs to 14 residues. The V gene end was trimmed by 5 bases and the J gene end by 2 bases; junction bases not matched to a gene: 3. Original processing notes: A typical sample had 95,638 TCRs, with about 23,224 to 750,000 overall. TCRdb reprocessed the RACE reads with MiXCR, giving one entry per CDR3 protein. It is TCRdb's table, rather than the study itself, that gives the V and J calls and clone size. The data hold a few hundred thousand distinct CDR3 sequences, with roughly 6% observed a single time. The J gene is TRBJ2-3, the V gene TRBV7-2; 8 bases agree with TRBD1. The clonotype was recovered from a woman between 18 and 29 years old with alopecia areata. Some clones in this sample may be carry-over from other donors' samples. Sequenced material: whole blood, taken in connection with sensitization to the hapten diphenylcyclopropenone (DPC). In DNA form, the CDR3 reads TGTGCCAGCAGCCGGACAGGGCCCACAGATACGCAGTATTTT. Translating it yields CASSRTGPTDTQYF.